This TCR beta chain stems from a study of cytomegalovirus exposure and HLA in healthy donors. The PCR made use of 60 Vbeta and 13 Jbeta primers. This table comes from immunoSEQ multiplex PCR, and its TCRdb copy is limited to in-frame clones, with some not included. The sample lists about 100,000 clones, approximately 76% occurring once. Whole-study findings and limits: The investigators catalogued some 160 TCR beta chains as cytomegalovirus-associated.

On this clone itself: Its antigen is unidentified.

The source material was PBMCs. This receptor was obtained from a man aged 40-49 years in good health and CMV-seronegative.

The CDR3 bases are TGTGCCAGCAGTGAATCGCCTAGCGGGGGGGACATTCAGTACTTC. Translating it yields CASSESPSGGDIQYF. The V and J genes are TRBV6-1 and TRBJ2-4, with TRBD2 matching 12 bases. The junction had 4 bases not matched to a gene; V was cut back by 2 bases and J by 8 bases. This CDR3 is built from 15 residues. Germline assignment: CDR1 MNHNS and CDR2 SASEGT.